Below are 22 T cell receptor beta chains sequenced from a single sample in a study of PD-L1 blockade in urothelial cancer. Here immunoSEQ multiplex PCR was the method, and the copy in TCRdb shows in-frame clones only, minus some. The sample includes about 51,000 clones, about 88% of them seen just once. Sample time point: peripheral blood 6 weeks after treatment start. This specimen was PBMCs, taken around atezolizumab (anti-PD-L1) treatment. All receptors come from a man aged 60 to 69 with urothelial cancer.

This rearrangement joins TRBV15 to TRBJ1-2, with D perhaps matching TRBD1 (6 bases). Looked up from germline, CDR1 is LNHNV and CDR2 is YYDKDF (reference sequence). The ends were cut back, 5 bases at V and 4 bases at J, with 14 bases in the middle. The CDR3 is made up of 14 amino acids. The CDR3 spells CATSSGDIPYGYTF. CDR3 in DNA: TGTGCCACCAGCTCAGGGGACATACCCTATGGCTACACCTTC.

The chain links TRBV5-1 to TRBJ2-2, with 7 bases aligning to TRBD1. The germline V gene encodes CDR1 SGHRS and CDR2 YFSETQ. V lost 5 bases to trimming and J lost 2 bases; unmatched junction nucleotides: 9. This CDR3 is 16 amino acids long. The CDR3 loop is CASSRRQGGNTGELFF. The CDR3 bases are TGCGCCAGCAGTCGACGACAGGGCGGAAACACCGGGGAGCTGTTTTTT.

The rearrangement links TRBV6-7 to TRBJ1-1; D is perhaps TRBD1 (6 bases). TRBV6-7 qualifies as an ORF whose function is uncertain. V was trimmed by 2 bases and J by 3 bases, leaving 16 bases between them. The CDR3 totals 16 residues. The CDR3 region is CASSYKQGILYTEAFF. CDR3 DNA: TGTGCCAGCAGTTACAAACAGGGTATCTTGTACACTGAAGCTTTCTTT.

The V and J genes are TRBV28 and TRBJ2-3; 11 bases agree with TRBD2. CDR1 is MDHEN, CDR2 SYDVKM, per germline. This CDR3 is 15 amino acids long. J gave up 9 bases and V 6 bases, and 11 bases lay outside the gene matches. The CDR3 nucleotides read TGTGCCAGCAGAATCGGGACTAGCGGCCGGGGGACGCAGTATTTT. Protein sequence: CASRIGTSGRGTQYF.

The chain carries TRBV7-9 and TRBJ2-1, with 8 positions matching TRBD2. Germline lookup yields CDR1 SEHNR and CDR2 FQNEAQ (reference sequence). The trim removed 3 bases at V and 5 bases at J, leaving 3 bases unmatched. The CDR3 loop spans 14 amino acids. CDR3: CASSFTSGNNEQFF. In DNA form, the CDR3 reads TGTGCCAGCAGCTTTACTAGCGGCAACAATGAGCAGTTCTTC. Supplemented by reference TRBV7-9 and TRBJ2-1, the full variable domain reads DTGVSQNPRHKITKRGQNVTFRCDPISEHNRLYWYRQTLGQGPEFLTYFQNEAQLEKSRLLSDRFSAERPKGSFSTLEIQRTEQGDSAMYLCASSFTSGNNEQFFGPGTRLTVL.

This clone was counted a single time. The chain joins TRBV12-5 to TRBJ1-2, with 8 bases aligning to TRBD1. V lost 4 bases to trimming and J lost 4 bases; unmatched junction nucleotides: 8. The length of the CDR3 is 15 residues. Per the germline V gene, CDR1 is LGHNT and CDR2 is FRNRAP. The DNA of the CDR3 is TGTGCTAGTGGTTCCTCATACAGGGGGTCCTATGGCTACACCTTC. Its translation is CASGSSYRGSYGYTF.

The chain couples TRBV7-9 to TRBJ1-1, with 7 bases fitting TRBD1. The CDR3 is made up of 17 amino acids. Trimming at V came to 3 bases and at J to 0 bases, leaving 10 bases not matched to a gene. Germline V gene data show CDR1 as SEHNR and CDR2 as FQNEAQ (reference sequence). DNA of the CDR3: TGTGCCAGCAGCTTGGGGACAGCCGATGTCTTGAACACTGAAGCTTTCTTT. Translated, it gives CASSLGTADVLNTEAFF.

DNA of the CDR3: TGTGCCAGCAGCTTGGAGGGGGCTTATGGCTACACCTTC. Translated: CASSLEGAYGYTF. The gene calls are TRBV5-4 and TRBJ1-2; 7 nucleotides align to TRBD1. This CDR3 is built from 13 residues. The V gene's germline CDR1 is SGHNT and CDR2 YYREEE (reference sequence). Germline trimming cut 0 bases from V and 5 bases from J; bases unmatched to any gene: 1.

J is TRBJ1-3 and V is TRBV9; D is possibly TRBD1 (5 bases). Germline V lookup: CDR1 SGDLS, CDR2 YYNGEE. This CDR3 contains 15 residues. Trimming removed 0 bases from V and 0 bases from J, with 7 bases in between. This CDR3 reads CASSVDGGSGNTIYF. The CDR3 nucleotides read TGTGCCAGCAGCGTAGACGGGGGCTCTGGAAACACCATATATTTT.

The gene calls are TRBV18 and TRBJ1-2; D is perhaps TRBD1 (5 bases). CDR3 length equals 15 residues. V was pared by 6 bases and J by 7 bases, with 21 bases between. Germline CDR1 KGHSH, CDR2 LQKENI. The CDR3 DNA is TGTGCCAGCTCCTCGGCGAGGACAAGGTTAGGTGGCTACACCTTC. This encodes CASSSARTRLGGYTF.

This clone was detected once. The chain combines TRBV7-3 with TRBJ1-2; 11 bases fit TRBD1. The germline V gene has CDR1 SGHTA and CDR2 FQGTGA. The length of the CDR3 is 14 residues. Trimming at V came to 2 bases and at J to 4 bases, leaving 0 bases not matched to a gene. CDR3 DNA: TGTGCCAGCAGCTTAGGGACAGGGGGCTATGGCTACACCTTC. Amino acids: CASSLGTGGYGYTF.

The chain combines TRBV4-1 with TRBJ1-1; D may be TRBD1 (5 bases). There are 17 residues in the CDR3. CDR1 and CDR2 (germline): MGHRA, YSYEKL. V dropped 0 bases and J dropped 3 bases, with 17 bases sitting between them. The CDR3, as DNA: TGCGCCAGCAGCCAAGAAAGGGGTGGGCAGTTGCACACTGAAGCTTTCTTT. This sequence encodes CASSQERGGQLHTEAFF.

The chain combines TRBV7-2 with TRBJ1-2, with D perhaps matching TRBD1 (5 bases). The CDR3 is made up of 15 amino acids. CDR1 and CDR2 (germline): SGHTA, FQGNSA. Trimming removed 8 bases at V and 1 base at J, with 17 bases between. CDR3 in amino acids: CASQLGGGYNYGYTF. Here the CDR3 DNA reads TGTGCCAGCCAGCTGGGGGGGGGATATAACTATGGCTACACCTTC.

The gene calls are TRBV5-1 and TRBJ1-2; 10 bases line up with TRBD1. CDR1 and CDR2 from the germline V gene are SGHRS and YFSETQ. Trimming took 4 bases from V and 4 from J; bases not matched to a gene: 7. The CDR3 runs to 15 residues. CDR3 in DNA: TGCGCCAGCAGCGGGGGGACAGGGGCCTTCTATGGCTACACCTTC. Translation: CASSGGTGAFYGYTF. Drawing the rest from reference TRBV5-1 and TRBJ1-2, the complete variable domain is KAGVTQTPRYLIKTRGQQVTLSCSPISGHRSVSWYQQTPGQGLQFLFEYFSETQRNKGNFPGRFSGRQFSNSRSEMNVSTLELGDSALYLCASSGGTGAFYGYTFGSGTRLTVV.

The J gene is TRBJ2-5, the V gene TRBV7-9; possibly TRBD2 for D (5 bases). Germline V gene data show CDR1 as SEHNR and CDR2 as FQNEAQ (reference sequence). The V end lost 5 bases, the J end lost 3 bases, and 28 bases lay between the germline ends. The CDR3 has 19 residues. For the CDR3, the DNA is TGTGCCAGCAGCGCAGGATGGAGGAGAATTGAGTCGGAGGAAGAGACCCAGTACTTC. Encoded protein: CASSAGWRRIESEEETQYF.

V usage is TRBV19 and J usage is TRBJ2-5, with 7 bases lining up with TRBD2. Germline assignment: CDR1 LNHDA and CDR2 SQIVND (reference sequence). V dropped 6 bases and J dropped 2; count of bases not matched to a gene: 6. The CDR3 spans 14 residues. The CDR3 DNA reads TGTGCCAGTAGGCTCCACGGGGGGCAAGAGACCCAGTACTTC. Amino acid sequence: CASRLHGGQETQYF.

This chain connects TRBV19 to TRBJ2-7; D is perhaps TRBD1 (6 bases). The CDR3 covers 15 residues. Trimming removed 1 base from V and 4 bases from J, with 14 bases in between. Germline V gene lookup returns CDR1 LNHDA and CDR2 SQIVND (reference sequence). CDR3 sequence: CASSIATQGKYEQYF. DNA of the CDR3: TGTGCCAGTAGTATAGCCACGCAGGGGAAATACGAGCAGTACTTC.

The chain is built from TRBV5-6 and TRBJ2-3; 11 nucleotides match TRBD2. The CDR3 loop spans 16 amino acids. Trimming at V came to 4 bases and at J to 3 bases, leaving 7 bases not matched to a gene. Germline CDR1 reads SGHDT; CDR2 reads YYEEEE. Written as DNA, the CDR3 is TGTGCCAGCAGCCTACCTAGCGGGGGGAGGACAGATACGCAGTATTTT. Translation: CASSLPSGGRTDTQYF.

This rearrangement joins TRBV9 to TRBJ1-3; maybe TRBD1 (6 bases). The length of the CDR3 is 15 residues. Germline V gene lookup returns CDR1 SGDLS and CDR2 YYNGEE. V lost 0 bases, J lost 4 bases, and 11 bases lay in between. CDR3 sequence reads: CASSVGPGAGNTIYF. DNA for the CDR3: TGTGCCAGCAGCGTAGGGCCAGGGGCAGGAAACACCATATATTTT. The entire variable domain, with the rest obtained from reference TRBV9 and TRBJ1-3, is as follows: DSGVTQTPKHLITATGQRVTLRCSPRSGDLSVYWYQQSLDQGLQFLIQYYNGEERAKGNILERFSAQQFPDLHSELNLSSLELGDSALYFCASSVGPGAGNTIYFGEGSWLTVV.

This chain uses TRBV5-4 with TRBJ2-7, with D possibly TRBD1 on 6 matching bases. The CDR3 is 13 residues long. V was trimmed by 5 bases and J by 7 bases, leaving 16 bases between them. Germline V CDR1 and CDR2: SGHNT, YYREEE (reference sequence). The CDR3 region has the DNA TGTGCCAGCAGACCAACAGGGACGGGGGAGCAGTACTTC. Translating gives CASRPTGTGEQYF. Full variable domain (remainder filled in from reference TRBV5-4 and TRBJ2-7): ETGVTQSPTHLIKTRGQQVTLRCSSQSGHNTVSWYQQALGQGPQFIFQYYREEENGRGNFPPRFSGLQFPNYSSELNVNALELDDSALYLCASRPTGTGEQYFGPGTRLTVT.

The chain recombines TRBV5-4 with TRBJ2-3; possibly TRBD2 for D (6 bases). The CDR3 extends over 15 amino acids. V shed 3 bases and J shed 6 bases, with 17 bases lying between them. Germline CDR1 is SGHNT and CDR2 is YYREEE (reference sequence). The CDR3 sequence is CASSSRDSGTDTQYF. For the CDR3, the DNA is TGTGCCAGCAGCTCAAGGGACTCAGGGACGGATACGCAGTATTTT.

The genes are TRBV10-3 and TRBJ2-2; 9 bases map to TRBD1. The CDR3 is 15 residues long. The germline gives CDR1 ENHRY, CDR2 SYGVKD. Trimming cost V 8 bases and J 12 bases; bases outside gene matches: 16. The CDR3 is CAIGGTGGATAQLFF. Written as DNA, the CDR3 is TGTGCCATCGGGGGCACAGGGGGCGCGACGGCTCAGCTGTTTTTT.